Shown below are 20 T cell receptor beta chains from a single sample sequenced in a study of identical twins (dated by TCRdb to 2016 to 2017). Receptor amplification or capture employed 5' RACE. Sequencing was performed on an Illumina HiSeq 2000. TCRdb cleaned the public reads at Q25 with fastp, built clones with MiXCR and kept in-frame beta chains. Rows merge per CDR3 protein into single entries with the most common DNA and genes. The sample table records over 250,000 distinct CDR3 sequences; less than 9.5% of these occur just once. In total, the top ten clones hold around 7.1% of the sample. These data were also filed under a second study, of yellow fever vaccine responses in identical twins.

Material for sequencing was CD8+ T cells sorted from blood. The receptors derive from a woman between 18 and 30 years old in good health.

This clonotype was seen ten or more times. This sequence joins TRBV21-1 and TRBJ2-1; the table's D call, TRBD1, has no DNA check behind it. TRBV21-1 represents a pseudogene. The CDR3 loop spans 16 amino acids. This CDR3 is CASSKRKWGPYNEQFF. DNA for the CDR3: TGTGCCAGCAGCAAACGGAAGTGGGGACCCTACAATGAGCAGTTCTTC.

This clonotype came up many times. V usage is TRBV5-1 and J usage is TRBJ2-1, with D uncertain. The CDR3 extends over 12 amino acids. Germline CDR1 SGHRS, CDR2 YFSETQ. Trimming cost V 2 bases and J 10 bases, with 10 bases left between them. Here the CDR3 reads CASSLGSSEQFF. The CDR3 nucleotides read TGCGCCAGCAGCTTAGGGTCGAGCGAGCAGTTCTTC.

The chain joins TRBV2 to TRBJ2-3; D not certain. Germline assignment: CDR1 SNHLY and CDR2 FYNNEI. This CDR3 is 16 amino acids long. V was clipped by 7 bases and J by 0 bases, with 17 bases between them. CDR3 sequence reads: CASNSIVDPSTDTQYF. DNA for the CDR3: TGTGCCAGCAATTCAATAGTGGACCCTAGCACAGATACGCAGTATTTT.

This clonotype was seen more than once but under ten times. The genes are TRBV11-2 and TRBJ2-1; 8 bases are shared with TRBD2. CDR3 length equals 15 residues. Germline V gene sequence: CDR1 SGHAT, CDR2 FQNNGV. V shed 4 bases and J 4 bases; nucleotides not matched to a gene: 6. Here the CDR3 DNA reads TGTGCCAGCAGCTCTACTAGCGGAAAATACAATGAGCAGTTCTTC. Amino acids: CASSSTSGKYNEQFF.

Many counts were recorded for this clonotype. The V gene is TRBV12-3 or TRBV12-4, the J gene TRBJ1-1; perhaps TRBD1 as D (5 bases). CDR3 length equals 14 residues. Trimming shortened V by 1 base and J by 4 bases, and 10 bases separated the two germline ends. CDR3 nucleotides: TGTGCCAGCAGTTTAGAGGGGACCCTCACTGAAGCTTTCTTT. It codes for CASSLEGTLTEAFF.

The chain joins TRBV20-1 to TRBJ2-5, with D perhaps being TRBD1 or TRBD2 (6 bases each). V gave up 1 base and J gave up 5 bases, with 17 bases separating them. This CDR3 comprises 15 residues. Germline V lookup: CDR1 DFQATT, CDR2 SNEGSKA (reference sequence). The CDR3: CSARAHGQGRETQYF. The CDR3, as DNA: TGCAGTGCTAGAGCCCACGGGCAGGGGAGGGAGACCCAGTACTTC.

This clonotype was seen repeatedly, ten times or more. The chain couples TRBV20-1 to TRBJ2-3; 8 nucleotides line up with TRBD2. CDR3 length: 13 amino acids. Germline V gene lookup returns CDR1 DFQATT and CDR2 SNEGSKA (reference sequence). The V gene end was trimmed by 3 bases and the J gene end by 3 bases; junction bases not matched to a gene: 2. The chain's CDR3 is CSASGGGTDTQYF. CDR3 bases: TGCAGTGCTAGCGGGGGGGGGACAGATACGCAGTATTTT.

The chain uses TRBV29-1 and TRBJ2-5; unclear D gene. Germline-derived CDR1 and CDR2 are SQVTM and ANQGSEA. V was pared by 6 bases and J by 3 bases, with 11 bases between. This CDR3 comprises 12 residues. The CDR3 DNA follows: TGCAGCGTCTTCCCCCGCGAAGAGACCCAGTACTTC. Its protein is CSVFPREETQYF.

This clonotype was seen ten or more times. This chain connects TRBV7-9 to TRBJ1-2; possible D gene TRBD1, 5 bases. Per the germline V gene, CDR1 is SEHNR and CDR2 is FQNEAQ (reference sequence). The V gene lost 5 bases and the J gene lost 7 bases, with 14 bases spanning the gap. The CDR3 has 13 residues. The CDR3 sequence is CASSHTTVAGYTF. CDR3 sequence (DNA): TGTGCCAGCAGCCATACGACAGTTGCTGGCTACACCTTC.

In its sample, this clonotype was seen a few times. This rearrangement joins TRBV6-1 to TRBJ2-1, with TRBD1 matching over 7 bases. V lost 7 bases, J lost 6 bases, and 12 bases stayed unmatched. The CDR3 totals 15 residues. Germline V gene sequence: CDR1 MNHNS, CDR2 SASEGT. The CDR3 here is CASIATGVTSNEQFF. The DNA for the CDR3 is TGTGCCAGCATCGCAACAGGGGTAACGAGCAATGAGCAGTTCTTC.

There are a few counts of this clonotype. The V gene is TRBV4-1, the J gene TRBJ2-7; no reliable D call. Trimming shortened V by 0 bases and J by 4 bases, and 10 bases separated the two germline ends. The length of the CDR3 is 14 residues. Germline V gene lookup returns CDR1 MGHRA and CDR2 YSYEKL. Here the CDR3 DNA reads TGCGCCAGCAGCCAAGAGGGTAGGACGTACGAGCAGTACTTC. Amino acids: CASSQEGRTYEQYF.

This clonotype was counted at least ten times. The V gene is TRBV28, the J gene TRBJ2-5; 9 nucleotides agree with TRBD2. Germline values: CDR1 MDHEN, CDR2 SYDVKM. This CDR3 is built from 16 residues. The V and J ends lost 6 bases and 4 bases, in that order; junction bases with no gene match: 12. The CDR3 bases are TGTGCCAGCAGGACATTACAAGGCGGGGGGGCAGAGACCCAGTACTTC. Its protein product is CASRTLQGGGAETQYF.

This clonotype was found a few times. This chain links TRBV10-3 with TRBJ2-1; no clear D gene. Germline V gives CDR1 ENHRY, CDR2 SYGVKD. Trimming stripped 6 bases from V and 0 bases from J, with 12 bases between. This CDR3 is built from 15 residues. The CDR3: CAIRRDGDSYNEQFF. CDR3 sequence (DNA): TGTGCCATCAGACGCGACGGTGACTCCTACAATGAGCAGTTCTTC.

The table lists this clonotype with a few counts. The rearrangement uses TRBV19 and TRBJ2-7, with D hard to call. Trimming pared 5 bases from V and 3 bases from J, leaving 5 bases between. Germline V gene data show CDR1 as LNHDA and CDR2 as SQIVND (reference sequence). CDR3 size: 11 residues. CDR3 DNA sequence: TGTGCCAGTAGTCATCACTACGAGCAGTACTTC. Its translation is CASSHHYEQYF.

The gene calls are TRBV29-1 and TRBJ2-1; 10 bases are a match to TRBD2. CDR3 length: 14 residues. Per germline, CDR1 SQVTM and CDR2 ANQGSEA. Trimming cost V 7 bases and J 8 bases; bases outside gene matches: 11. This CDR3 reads CSAFTSGGAYEQFF. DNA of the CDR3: TGCAGCGCCTTTACGAGCGGGGGGGCCTATGAGCAGTTCTTC.

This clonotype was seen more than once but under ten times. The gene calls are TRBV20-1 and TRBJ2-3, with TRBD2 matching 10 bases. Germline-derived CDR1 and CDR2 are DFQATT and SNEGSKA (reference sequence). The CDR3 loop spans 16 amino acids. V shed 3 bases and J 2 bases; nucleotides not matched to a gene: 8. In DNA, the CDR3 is TGCAGTGCTAGTGATGGACTAGCGGTGTACACAGATACGCAGTATTTT. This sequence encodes CSASDGLAVYTDTQYF.

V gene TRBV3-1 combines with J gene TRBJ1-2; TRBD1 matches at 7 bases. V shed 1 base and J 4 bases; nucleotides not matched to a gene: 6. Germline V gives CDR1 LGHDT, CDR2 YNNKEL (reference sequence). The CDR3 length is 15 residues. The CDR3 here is CASSQGGTDLYGYTF. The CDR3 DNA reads TGTGCCAGCAGCCAAGGGGGGACAGACCTCTATGGCTACACCTTC.

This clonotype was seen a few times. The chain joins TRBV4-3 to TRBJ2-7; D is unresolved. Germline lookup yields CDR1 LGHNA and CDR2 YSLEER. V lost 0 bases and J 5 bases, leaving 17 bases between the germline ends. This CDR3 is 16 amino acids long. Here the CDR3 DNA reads TGCGCCAGCAGCCAAGAGCTTGTGACCTCGAAGAACGAGCAGTACTTC. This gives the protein CASSQELVTSKNEQYF.

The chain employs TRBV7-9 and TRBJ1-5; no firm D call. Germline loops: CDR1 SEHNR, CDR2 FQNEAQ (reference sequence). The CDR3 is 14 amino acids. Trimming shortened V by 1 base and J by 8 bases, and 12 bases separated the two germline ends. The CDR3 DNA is TGTGCCAGCAGCTTAGGACCCACGGTAGAGCCCCAGCATTTT. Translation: CASSLGPTVEPQHF.

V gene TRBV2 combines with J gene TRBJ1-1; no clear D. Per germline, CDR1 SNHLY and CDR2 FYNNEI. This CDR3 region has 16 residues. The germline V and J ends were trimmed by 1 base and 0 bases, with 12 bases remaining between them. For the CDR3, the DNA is TGTGCCAGCAGTGAAGGGTTCCAGACTATGAACACTGAAGCTTTCTTT. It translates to CASSEGFQTMNTEAFF. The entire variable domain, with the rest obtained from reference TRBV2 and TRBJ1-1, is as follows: EPEVTQTPSHQVTQMGQEVILRCVPISNHLYFYWYRQILGQKVEFLVSFYNNEISEKSEIFDDQFSVERPDGSNFTLKIRSTKLEDSAMYFCASSEGFQTMNTEAFFGQGTRLTVV.